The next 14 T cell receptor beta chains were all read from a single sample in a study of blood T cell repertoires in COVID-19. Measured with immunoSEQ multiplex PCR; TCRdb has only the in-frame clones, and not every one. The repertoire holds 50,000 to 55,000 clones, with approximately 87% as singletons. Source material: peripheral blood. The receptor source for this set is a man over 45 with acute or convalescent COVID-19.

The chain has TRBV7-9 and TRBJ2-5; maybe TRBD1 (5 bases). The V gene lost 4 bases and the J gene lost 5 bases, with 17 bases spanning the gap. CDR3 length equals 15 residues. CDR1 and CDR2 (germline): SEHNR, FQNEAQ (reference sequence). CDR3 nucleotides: TGTGCCAGCAGCTCCCGATTTCAGGGCGACGAGACCCAGTACTTC. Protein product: CASSSRFQGDETQYF.

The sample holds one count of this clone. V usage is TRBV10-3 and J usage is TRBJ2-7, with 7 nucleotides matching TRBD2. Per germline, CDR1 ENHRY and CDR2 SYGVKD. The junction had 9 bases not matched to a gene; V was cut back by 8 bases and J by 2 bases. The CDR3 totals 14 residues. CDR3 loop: CAIWGGDTPYEQYF. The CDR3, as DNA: TGTGCCATCTGGGGGGGGGATACGCCCTACGAGCAGTACTTC.

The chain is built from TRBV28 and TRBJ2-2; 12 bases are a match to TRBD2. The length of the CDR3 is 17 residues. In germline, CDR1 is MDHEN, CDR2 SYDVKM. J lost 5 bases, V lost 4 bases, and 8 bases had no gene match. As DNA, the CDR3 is TGTGCCAGCAGTTCCCGGACTAGCGGGATCCCAACCGGGGAGCTGTTTTTT. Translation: CASSSRTSGIPTGELFF.

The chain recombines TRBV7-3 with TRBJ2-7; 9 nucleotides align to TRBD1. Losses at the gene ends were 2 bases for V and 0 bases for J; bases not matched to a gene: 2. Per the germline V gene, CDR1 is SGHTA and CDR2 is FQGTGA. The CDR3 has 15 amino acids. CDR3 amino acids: CASSLWTGASYEQYF. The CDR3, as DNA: TGTGCCAGCAGCTTATGGACAGGGGCCTCCTACGAGCAGTACTTC.

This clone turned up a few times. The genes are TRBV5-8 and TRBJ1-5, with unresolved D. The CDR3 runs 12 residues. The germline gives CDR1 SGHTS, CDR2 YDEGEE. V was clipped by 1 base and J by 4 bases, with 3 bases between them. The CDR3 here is CASSLLNQPQHF. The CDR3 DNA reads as TGTGCCAGCAGCTTGTTAAATCAGCCCCAGCATTTT.

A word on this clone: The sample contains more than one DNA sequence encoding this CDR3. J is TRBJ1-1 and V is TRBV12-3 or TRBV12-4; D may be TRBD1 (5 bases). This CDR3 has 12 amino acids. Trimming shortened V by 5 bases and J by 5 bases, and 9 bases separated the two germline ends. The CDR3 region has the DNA TGTGCCAGCAGTCCACGGGGGACTGAAGCTTTCTTT. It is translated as CASSPRGTEAFF.

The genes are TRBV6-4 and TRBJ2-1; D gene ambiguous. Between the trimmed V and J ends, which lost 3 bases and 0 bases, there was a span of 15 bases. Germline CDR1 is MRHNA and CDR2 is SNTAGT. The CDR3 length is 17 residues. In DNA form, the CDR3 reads TGTGCCAGCAGTGAAACTTCTCTGATAAGCTCCTACAATGAGCAGTTCTTC. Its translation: CASSETSLISSYNEQFF.

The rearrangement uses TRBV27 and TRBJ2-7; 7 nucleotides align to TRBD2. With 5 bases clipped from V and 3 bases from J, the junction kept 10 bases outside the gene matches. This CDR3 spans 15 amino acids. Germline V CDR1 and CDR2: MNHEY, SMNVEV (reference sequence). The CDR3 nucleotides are TGTGCCAGCAGTCCCGGGGCTAGCGGATACTACGAGCAGTACTTC. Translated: CASSPGASGYYEQYF.

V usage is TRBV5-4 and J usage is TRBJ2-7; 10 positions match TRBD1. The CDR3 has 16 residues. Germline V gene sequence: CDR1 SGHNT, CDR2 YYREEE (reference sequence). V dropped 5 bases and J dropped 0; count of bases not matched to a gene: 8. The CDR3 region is CASSSPGTGASYEQYF. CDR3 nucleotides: TGTGCCAGCAGTTCCCCCGGGACAGGGGCCTCCTACGAGCAGTACTTC.

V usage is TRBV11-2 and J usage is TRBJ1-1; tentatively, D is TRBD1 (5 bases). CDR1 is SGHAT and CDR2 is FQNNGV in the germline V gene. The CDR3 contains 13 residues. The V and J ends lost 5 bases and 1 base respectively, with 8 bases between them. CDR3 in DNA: TGTGCCAGCAGCCATGGACAGAACACTGAAGCTTTCTTT. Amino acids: CASSHGQNTEAFF.

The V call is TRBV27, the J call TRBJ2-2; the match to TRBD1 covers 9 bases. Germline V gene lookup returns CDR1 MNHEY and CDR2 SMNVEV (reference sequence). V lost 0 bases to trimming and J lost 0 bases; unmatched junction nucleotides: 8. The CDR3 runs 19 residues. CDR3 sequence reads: CASSLSGQGYLPNTGELFF. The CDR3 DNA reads TGTGCCAGCAGTTTATCAGGACAGGGGTATTTACCGAACACCGGGGAGCTGTTTTTT.

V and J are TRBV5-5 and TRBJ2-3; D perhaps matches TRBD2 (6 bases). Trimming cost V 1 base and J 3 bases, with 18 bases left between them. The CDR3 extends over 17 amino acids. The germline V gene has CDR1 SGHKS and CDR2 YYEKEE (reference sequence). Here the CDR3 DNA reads TGTGCCAGCAGCTTGAGTATGGGGGGTAGTCGAACAGATACGCAGTATTTT. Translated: CASSLSMGGSRTDTQYF. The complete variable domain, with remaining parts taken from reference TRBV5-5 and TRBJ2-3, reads DAGVTQSPTHLIKTRGQQVTLRCSPISGHKSVSWYQQVLGQGPQFIFQYYEKEERGRGNFPDRFSARQFPNYSSELNVNALLLGDSALYLCASSLSMGGSRTDTQYFGPGTRLTVL.

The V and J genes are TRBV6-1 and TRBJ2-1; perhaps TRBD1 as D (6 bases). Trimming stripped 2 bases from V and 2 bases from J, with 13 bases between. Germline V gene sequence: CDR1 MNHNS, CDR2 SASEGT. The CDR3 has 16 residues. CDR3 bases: TGTGCCAGCAGTGAAACGGTGGGGGCCCCCTACAATGAGCAGTTCTTC. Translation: CASSETVGAPYNEQFF.

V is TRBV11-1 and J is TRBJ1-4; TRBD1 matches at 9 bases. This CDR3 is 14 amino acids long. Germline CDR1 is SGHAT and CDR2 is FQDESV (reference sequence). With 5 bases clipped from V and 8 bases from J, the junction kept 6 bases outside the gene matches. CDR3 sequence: CASSPGQGQEKLFF. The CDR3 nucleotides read TGTGCCAGCAGCCCGGGACAGGGCCAAGAAAAACTGTTTTTT.